This TCR beta chain was retrieved from a study of CD8 T cells in ankylosing spondylitis. General observations from the study: About eight highly homologous variants made up a TCR beta motif that seemed to typify ankylosing spondylitis blood. From matched ankylosing spondylitis synovial fluid, disease-linked clones were reportedly recovered at significantly enriched levels.

In regard to this clonotype: Its antigen is unknown.

The CDR3 spans 13 residues. Per the germline V gene, CDR1 is ENHRY and CDR2 is SYGVKD. Trimming cost V 10 bases and J 5 bases; bases outside gene matches: 4. Construction of TCR beta libraries was performed using quantitative 5'-RACE with molecular barcodes. MiXCR, applied by TCRdb to the 5' RACE reads, yields one record per CDR3 protein. The repertoire holds 100,000 to 150,000 distinct CDR3 sequences, with roughly 15% as singletons. The sequence came from a male donor with ankylosing spondylitis. Sequenced: blood, either unsorted or a sorted T cell fraction (not recorded which). The rearrangement links TRBV10-3 to TRBJ2-1; TRBD2 aligns across 11 bases. The chain's CDR3 is CATLAGGDNEQFF. The CDR3 DNA sequence: TGTGCCACCTTAGCGGGAGGGGACAATGAGCAGTTCTTC.